This paragraph covers one T cell receptor (beta chain) sequence. This clonotype turned up a few times. Which antigen it targets is not known. Base qualities are not at hand, and no much larger clone is one base apart. The source of the sample is a study of blood T cells in healthy people across ages (dated by TCRdb to about 2015). About the full investigation: In model experiments, template switching captured about one uniquely barcoded TCR beta cDNA molecule for every two T cells. Two additional independent replicas of 1 million unique cDNA reads from the same blood draw were analyzed for two donors (one aged 18 to 29 and one aged 80 or older). Age-related changes in TCR beta repertoire diversity were measured in the study by deep sequencing normalized with unique cDNA molecular identifiers. The donors were split into four age groups: young (average about 16 years), middle-aged (roughly 39), aged (around 67) and long-lived (about 74). General findings and caveats noted by the study authors: The long-lived group showed more naive CD4+ T cells, fewer expanded clones and increased TCR diversity than the aged group, suggesting age selection. Because profiling used bulk unsorted PBMCs, naive and antigen-experienced compartments could not be compared conclusively. Estimates of total diversity based on one million sequenced T cells were regarded as lower bounds and as underestimates. Because the CMV infection status of the donors was unknown, age-related changes in expanded clonotypes may potentially have been confounded. Observed TCR beta diversity per million T cells fell roughly linearly with age, and a significant reduction was already apparent by age approximately 40. A strong correlation was found between observed TCR beta diversity and the percentage of naive T cells measured by flow cytometry.

The library was built by means of 5' RACE. Sequencing used an Illumina HiSeq 2500. A second 7 to 11 cycle PCR used a sample-barcoded 5' primer and a J-beta primer mix. Each TCR beta cDNA molecule received a unique molecular identifier from a template-switch 5' adaptor carrying 12 random nucleotides. Each sample yielded at least 2.5 million CDR3-containing paired-end reads. First-strand cDNA synthesis was performed from all RNA using the Mint cDNA synthesis kit, with priming by a TRBC-specific oligonucleotide. All cDNA was treated with uracil-DNA glycosylase and then went through a first 18-cycle PCR with the universal primers M1SS and BC2_uni_R. Concerning the study's data processing: Normalization of each sample was performed by random selection of 1 million high-quality reads, each carrying a distinct molecular identifier. Reads with shared molecular identifiers were discarded instead of being binned into consensus sequences. MiTCR, run with a Q25 quality threshold and the strictest error-elimination algorithm, handled CDR3 identification, clonotype clustering and error correction. A nonparametric unseen species model with Euler transformation was used to estimate a lower bound on total TCR beta diversity. TCRdb took the public reads, trimmed them with fastp at Q25, ran MiXCR for clone calling and kept in-frame beta chains. Here each entry gathers all rows of one CDR3 protein and keeps the most common genes and DNA. The V and J calls come from TCRdb's annotation, not from the publication. The table for this sample lists around 1,000,000 distinct CDR3 sequences; roughly a quarter of them were counted only once. In total, the top ten clones hold around 0.75% of the sample.

The germline V gene encodes CDR1 LGHDT and CDR2 YNNKEL (reference sequence). The germline V and J ends show losses of 4 bases and 0 bases respectively, and no gene match explains 8 bases of the junction. The CDR3 has 16 amino acids, counting the end cysteine and phenylalanine. The sequence is cut down to CDR3 DNA, 48 bases in frame from base 1. The donors were under 40 Caucasian individuals from Russia, aged 6 to 90 years, who were systemically healthy. About 9.6 milliliters of peripheral blood were collected from each donor into EDTA-treated Vacutainer tubes. Ficoll-Paque density-gradient centrifugation was used to isolate PBMCs, with at least 6 million per sample. Total RNA, at least 6 micrograms per sample, was extracted from PBMCs with Trizol reagent. The percentages of naive CD45RAhigh/CD27high T cells were determined by flow cytometry on a PBMC aliquot from every donor. This sample was shared with a second study, whose subject was T cells of mothers and their children. The second study also describes: The donors were nine systemically healthy Caucasian individuals, made up of three mothers and their six children. cDNA synthesis consumed the entire amount of extracted RNA, loaded at about 1.6 ug RNA in each 15 ul reaction. In the second PCR, sample barcodes and 2-4 random nucleotides were introduced via the M1S primer. Over 8 million TCR beta CDR3 reads came from each mother, compared with around 3 million reads from each child. Thymic selection shapes the output of TCR recombination in a similar way in related and unrelated pairs, and inherited differences have a minor effect. Normalized repertoire overlap was always slightly but never significantly higher in related than unrelated mother-child pairs. Persistent microchimeric T cell clones were not detected, at a sensitivity of about 90 clones per million clonotypes. In the study, deep NGS was used to compare the TCR beta repertoires of mothers and children, and features distinguishing related mother-child pairs from unrelated individuals were sought. On average, the children were approximately 11 +/- 4 years old, while the mothers were about 37 +/- 4 years old. After adapter ligation was performed with NEBNext reagents, the libraries were sequenced on an Illumina HiSeq 2000 with 100+100 nt paired-end reads. To prevent cross-contamination, the mother and child libraries were prepared one month apart and sequenced in separate runs. Each donor had between about 500,000 and 2,100,000 distinct TCR beta clonotypes identified. Naive TCR beta clonotypes were estimated from low-frequency clonotypes matched to each donor's FACS-determined naive share, without sorting.

This TCR derives from a girl between 2 and 10 years old in good health. The chain employs TRBV3-1 and TRBJ2-5; 7 bases in the middle match TRBD2. What was sequenced was blood. The CDR3 region has the sequence CASSPRGGAYQETQYF. The nucleotides read TGTGCCAGCAGCCCCCGGGGAGGGGCTTACCAAGAGACCCAGTACTTC.